This T cell receptor (beta chain) came from a study of blood T cell repertoires in COVID-19. Overall study context: COVID-19 samples, acute and convalescent, were from the United States, Italy and Spain.

Germline V gene lookup returns CDR1 SGHRS and CDR2 YFSETQ. V gave up 0 bases and J gave up 4 bases; unmatched junction bases: 12. This CDR3 is built from 17 residues. As processed by the authors: Cell counts per sample came from amplifying reference gene primers. TCRdb's table, derived via immunoSEQ multiplex PCR, lists solely in-frame clones and lacks some. V, J and clone size reflect that table, while D and trimming were determined from the DNA. The table records around 170,000 clones, roughly 80% of them present only once. J is TRBJ2-5 and V is TRBV5-1, with TRBD2 matching 7 bases. The sequenced sample was peripheral blood. This TCR derives from a woman aged 80 or older with acute or convalescent COVID-19. The chain's CDR3 is CASSLGSTSQGSETQYF. In DNA, the CDR3 is TGCGCCAGCAGCTTGGGTTCGACTAGCCAAGGCTCAGAGACCCAGTACTTC.